Following are 12 T cell receptor beta chains from one sample sequenced in a study of CD8+CD57+ T cells in acquired aplastic anemia. Genomic DNA constituted the template upon which TCR beta VDJ and CDR3 profiling was performed. TCRdb re-derived calls from the reads in MiXCR, one entry per CDR3 protein. This table has 200,000 to 300,000 distinct CDR3 sequences, around 45% appearing once. In patients chosen for sequencing, flow cytometry had shown CD8+CD57+ cell expansion. Sample: sorted CD4+, CD8+, or CD8+CD57+ T cells (not recorded which) from PBMCs. Every receptor here comes from a human donor with aplastic anemia.

This sequence joins TRBV12-3 or TRBV12-4 and TRBJ2-5, with TRBD2 identical over 12 bases. The V and J ends lost 2 bases and 1 base, in that order; junction bases with no gene match: 8. This CDR3 spans 18 amino acids. As DNA, the CDR3 is TGTGCCAGCAGTTTATTGGCCCTAGCGGGAGGGCTCCAAGAGACCCAGTACTTC. This encodes CASSLLALAGGLQETQYF.

The V call is TRBV30, the J call TRBJ2-6, with a possible D match to TRBD1 (6 bases). With 0 bases removed from V and 1 base from J, the gap between germline ends came to 16 bases. Germline CDR1 and CDR2: GTSNPN and SVGIG (reference sequence). The length of the CDR3 is 18 residues. CDR3 loop: CAWSVRDIGPSGANVLTF. The CDR3, as DNA: TGTGCCTGGAGTGTACGGGACATAGGGCCGTCTGGGGCCAACGTCCTGACTTTC. Variable domain in full (rest from reference TRBV30 and TRBJ2-6): SQTIHQWPATLVQPVGSPLSLECTVEGTSNPNLYWYRQAAGRGLQLLFYSVGIGQISSEVPQNLSASRPQDRQFILSSKKLLLSDSGFYLCAWSVRDIGPSGANVLTFGAGSRLTVL.

This chain joins TRBV15 and TRBJ2-3; 16 nucleotides agree with TRBD2. This CDR3 has 16 residues. Trimming took 5 bases from V and 1 from J; bases not matched to a gene: 0. Germline V gives CDR1 LNHNV, CDR2 YYDKDF (reference sequence). The CDR3 nucleotides read TGTGCCACCAGCGGGACTAGCGGGGGGGGCACAGATACGCAGTATTTT. It translates to CATSGTSGGGTDTQYF.

In its sample, this clonotype was seen many times. CDR3 sequence reads: CASSYRDRHSNQPQHF. In nucleotides, the CDR3 is TGTGCCAGCAGCTACCGGGACAGGCATAGCAATCAGCCCCAGCATTTT. V gene TRBV6-6 combines with J gene TRBJ1-5; 8 bases align to TRBD1. V lost 6 bases, J lost 0 bases, and 7 bases stayed unmatched. Germline lookup yields CDR1 MNHNY and CDR2 SVGAGI (reference sequence). CDR3 length: 16 amino acids.

The chain couples TRBV11-3 to TRBJ2-7; TRBD2 agrees at 9 bases. The junction had 6 bases not matched to a gene; V was cut back by 5 bases and J by 1 base. Germline V CDR1 and CDR2: SGHNT, YENEEA. The CDR3 loop spans 15 amino acids. CDR3 sequence (DNA): TGTGCCAGCAGCAAGACTAGCGGAACATCCTACGAGCAGTACTTC. It yields the protein CASSKTSGTSYEQYF. The full variable domain, rest sourced from reference TRBV11-3 and TRBJ2-7, is EAGVVQSPRYKIIEKKQPVAFWCNPISGHNTLYWYLQNLGQGPELLIRYENEEAVDDSQLPKDRFSAERLKGVDSTLKIQPAELGDSAVYLCASSKTSGTSYEQYFGPGTRLTVT.

The chain uses TRBV9 and TRBJ2-1; D is perhaps TRBD1 (6 bases). This CDR3 spans 13 amino acids. Germline V lookup: CDR1 SGDLS, CDR2 YYNGEE. The V end was cut by 6 bases, the J end by 4 bases, with 11 bases between. The CDR3, as DNA: TGTGCCAGCAACGTTCAGGGGTACAATGAGCAGTTCTTC. Amino acid sequence: CASNVQGYNEQFF.

This clonotype was counted many times. The chain joins TRBV13 to TRBJ1-1; D may be TRBD1 (5 bases). The CDR3 contains 12 residues. Germline V gene lookup returns CDR1 PRHDT and CDR2 FYEKMQ (reference sequence). Deletions cut 5 bases from V and 1 base from J, with 5 bases between. The CDR3 DNA reads as TGTGCCAGCAGCGACAGGAACACTGAAGCTTTCTTT. Protein sequence: CASSDRNTEAFF.

This clonotype is a singleton in its sample. The chain has TRBV20-1 and TRBJ2-7, with 9 bases fitting TRBD1. From germline, CDR1 is DFQATT and CDR2 SNEGSKA (reference sequence). V gave up 5 bases and J gave up 3 bases; unmatched junction bases: 8. The CDR3 totals 14 residues. The CDR3 is CSADIQGQGYEQYF. The DNA for the CDR3 is TGCAGTGCTGATATTCAGGGACAGGGCTACGAGCAGTACTTC.

The V call is TRBV27, the J call TRBJ2-3; D could derive from TRBD1 or TRBD2 (5 bases each). The CDR3 is 13 residues long. V was trimmed by 3 bases and J by 5 bases, leaving 9 bases between them. The germline V gene encodes CDR1 MNHEY and CDR2 SMNVEV (reference sequence). Written as DNA, the CDR3 is TGTGCCAGCAGTTTCCGGGACCGAGATACGCAGTATTTT. It translates to CASSFRDRDTQYF.

This clonotype was counted a few times. The CDR3 DNA sequence: TGTGCCAGCAGTGAGCATACCGGGACAGGGGGGAATGGCTACACCTTC. Its translation: CASSEHTGTGGNGYTF. V is TRBV6-6 and J is TRBJ1-2; 11 nucleotides align to TRBD1. The CDR3 sequence is 16 residues long. Germline V gives CDR1 MNHNY, CDR2 SVGAGI (reference sequence). Losses at the gene ends were 5 bases for V and 6 bases for J; bases not matched to a gene: 11.

V gene TRBV2 combines with J gene TRBJ2-7; D remains ambiguous. CDR1 SNHLY and CDR2 FYNNEI come from the germline V gene. Trimming removed 4 bases at V and 0 bases at J, with 16 bases between. CDR3 length: 16 residues. The CDR3 protein is CASSGIGQDRSYEQYF. The CDR3 DNA is TGTGCCAGCAGTGGGATAGGGCAGGATCGCTCCTACGAGCAGTACTTC.

This clonotype was observed many times. The chain is built from TRBV7-8 and TRBJ1-5; the match to TRBD1 covers 8 bases. This CDR3 is built from 17 residues. With 5 bases clipped from V and 3 bases from J, the junction kept 12 bases outside the gene matches. Per germline, CDR1 SGHVS and CDR2 FQNEAQ. CDR3 loop: CASSTGTGGKVNQPQHF. Written as DNA, the CDR3 is TGTGCCAGCAGCACGGGGACAGGAGGAAAAGTCAATCAGCCCCAGCATTTT.